This TCR beta chain derives from a study of response to subunit inactivated influenza vaccine. Study observations and caveats: The authors offered the suggestion that each seasonal influenza vaccination recruits few new T cells.

In its sample, this clonotype was seen a few times. Its specificity is not known. TCRdb analysed the RT-PCR reads with MiXCR anew, one entry per CDR3 protein. The sample lists about 480,000 distinct CDR3 sequences, 10% to 15% occurring once. Germline-derived CDR1 and CDR2 are DFQATT and SNEGSKA (reference sequence). V lost 5 bases and J lost 2; bases outside the gene matches: 5. The CDR3 is made up of 13 amino acids. The origin of this receptor is a man aged 50 to 60 who received an inactivated influenza vaccine. The sample in question was PBMCs from blood, obtained 45 days after vaccination. This rearrangement joins TRBV20-1 to TRBJ2-7; 8 nucleotides align to TRBD1. The chain's CDR3 is CSAPGQATYEQYF. The CDR3 DNA reads TGCAGTGCTCCGGGACAGGCAACCTACGAGCAGTACTTC.